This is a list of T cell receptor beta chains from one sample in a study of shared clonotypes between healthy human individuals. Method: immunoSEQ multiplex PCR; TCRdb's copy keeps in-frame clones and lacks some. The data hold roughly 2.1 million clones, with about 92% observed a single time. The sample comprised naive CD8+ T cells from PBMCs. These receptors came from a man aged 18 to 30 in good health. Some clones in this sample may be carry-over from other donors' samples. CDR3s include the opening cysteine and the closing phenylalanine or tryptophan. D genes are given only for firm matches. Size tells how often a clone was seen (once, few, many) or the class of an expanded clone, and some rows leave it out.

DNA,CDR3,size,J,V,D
TGTGCCAGTAGCCCCCTAGGGGGTGGGGAGCTGTTTTTT,CASSPLGGGELFF,NA,TRBJ2-2,TRBV19,NA
TGTGCCAGCAGCTTAACCCTTGTGGATGATACGCAGTATTTT,CASSLTLVDDTQYF,NA,TRBJ2-3,TRBV7-3,NA
TGTGCCAGCAGGCCTACGGGACTAAAGAACGAGCAGTACTTC,CASRPTGLKNEQYF,NA,TRBJ2-7,TRBV5-6,TRBD2
TGTGCCAGCAACGCGGACAGGTGGGGGAACACTGAAGCTTTCTTT,CASNADRWGNTEAFF,NA,TRBJ1-1,TRBV19,TRBD1
TGTGCCAGCAGTGATCCCCAGGGAGTGTGGGTGGGTCAAGAGACCCAGTACTTC,CASSDPQGVWVGQETQYF,NA,TRBJ2-5,TRBV25-1,NA
TGTGCCAGTAGGCCCCTACAACTGACAGGTGAGACTGAAGCTTTCTTT,CASRPLQLTGETEAFF,few,TRBJ1-1,TRBV19,NA
TGTGCCAGCAGCTTTCGGGTGGAACCCACCTACAATGAGCAGTTCTTC,CASSFRVEPTYNEQFF,NA,TRBJ2-1,TRBV7-3,NA
TGTGCCAGCAACTTCGGGGGGCTGGGCACTGAAGCTTTCTTT,CASNFGGLGTEAFF,NA,TRBJ1-1,TRBV9,NA
TGTGCCAGCAGCTTCCTAGCGGGAGTTCCAGATACGCAGTATTTT,CASSFLAGVPDTQYF,NA,TRBJ2-3,TRBV7-9,TRBD2
TGTGCCAGCAGTTTATCGATTGCACAGGGGACGGAGACCCAGTACTTC,CASSLSIAQGTETQYF,NA,TRBJ2-5,TRBV27,TRBD1
TGCAGCGTAAGACTAGCGGGAGATTACGAGCAGTACTTC,CSVRLAGDYEQYF,once,TRBJ2-7,TRBV29-1,TRBD2
TGCGCCAGCAGTCAATCGAGCGGGAGGGACACAGATACGCAGTATTTT,CASSQSSGRDTDTQYF,NA,TRBJ2-3,TRBV23-1,TRBD2
TGTGCCAGCAGAGGCAGGGTTTGGGTAGAGACCCAGTACTTC,CASRGRVWVETQYF,NA,TRBJ2-5,TRBV28,NA
TGTGCCAGCAGTTTAATTGCGGGAGCGGCAGATACGCAGTATTTT,CASSLIAGAADTQYF,NA,TRBJ2-3,TRBV27,TRBD2
TGTGCCAGTAGTCCCTGGACCCTACAGCCTTACAATGAGCAGTTCTTC,CASSPWTLQPYNEQFF,NA,TRBJ2-1,TRBV19,NA
TGTGCCAGCAGCCAAACCCCGCAGGGCCCGGGGGAGCCCCAGCATTTT,CASSQTPQGPGEPQHF,NA,TRBJ1-5,TRBV4-2,NA
TGTGCCAGCAGCTTTACCGGGACGGGCTATGAAGCTTTCTTT,CASSFTGTGYEAFF,NA,TRBJ1-1,TRBV11-2,NA
TGTGCCAGCAGTTCGGCAGCCTCCTCCTACGAGCAGTACTTC,CASSSAASSYEQYF,NA,TRBJ2-7,TRBV6-6,NA
TGTGCCAGCAGTTTCCCAGCGGGAGGGCCGGACGGGGAGCTGTTTTTT,CASSFPAGGPDGELFF,NA,TRBJ2-2,TRBV28,TRBD2
TGTGCCACCAGCCCTAGCGGGAGTTCCTACAATGAGCAGTTCTTC,CATSPSGSSYNEQFF,NA,TRBJ2-1,TRBV15,TRBD2
TGTGCCAGCAGCCCAGGCACTAGCTTGGGGGATGAGCAGTTCTTC,CASSPGTSLGDEQFF,NA,TRBJ2-1,TRBV5-5,NA
TGCGCCAGCAGCCCGGGGACAGGGCCCAATTCACCCCTCCACTTT,CASSPGTGPNSPLHF,NA,TRBJ1-6,TRBV4-3,TRBD1
TGTGCCAGAAGCTTAAGCGATGAGCAGTTCTTC,CARSLSDEQFF,NA,TRBJ2-1,TRBV5-3,NA
TGTGCCAGTAGCCCCAGCACAGGGGGTGGTCAGCCCCAGCATTTT,CASSPSTGGGQPQHF,NA,TRBJ1-5,TRBV19,TRBD1
TGTGCCAGCAGTGAGGGGCTGGGCTACGAGCAGTACTTC,CASSEGLGYEQYF,NA,TRBJ2-7,TRBV2,NA
TGTGCCACCAGCAGCTGGGGACAGGACACAGATACGCAGTATTTT,CATSSWGQDTDTQYF,NA,TRBJ2-3,TRBV15,TRBD1
TGTGCCAGCAGCTCCCCGGCGGGCCGGGGGGAGCAGTTCTTC,CASSSPAGRGEQFF,NA,TRBJ2-1,TRBV7-9,NA
TGTGCCAGCAGCCAGCGGACTAGTCTCGACGAGCAGTACTTC,CASSQRTSLDEQYF,NA,TRBJ2-7,TRBV14,TRBD2
TGTGCCACAAATCAGGGGGCGTTCACCGGGGAGCTGTTTTTT,CATNQGAFTGELFF,NA,TRBJ2-2,TRBV21-1,NA
TGTGCCAGCAGCATGAGGGACAGCTACGAGCAGTACTTC,CASSMRDSYEQYF,NA,TRBJ2-7,TRBV11-2,TRBD1
TGTGCCAGCAGTTTTTCGGGACAGGGCCACGAGCAGTACTTC,CASSFSGQGHEQYF,NA,TRBJ2-7,TRBV6-5,TRBD1
TGTGCCAGCAGCGTAGTAGATCTAGCGGGAGTAGGCGAGCAGTACTTC,CASSVVDLAGVGEQYF,NA,TRBJ2-7,TRBV9,TRBD2
TGCGCCAGCAGTCCGGACGACAATCAGCCCCAGCATTTT,CASSPDDNQPQHF,few,TRBJ1-5,TRBV4-1,NA
TGTGCCAGCAGGCCCGACGGTGGCCCGAAGAGGGTGGCCGGGGAGCTGTTTTTT,CASRPDGGPKRVAGELFF,NA,TRBJ2-2,TRBV2,NA
TGCGCCAGCAGTCGGACGGCGGGGAGCTCCTACAATGAGCAGTTCTTC,CASSRTAGSSYNEQFF,NA,TRBJ2-1,TRBV10-2,NA
TGTGCCACCAGCTTGACAAGGCGCACAGATACGCAGTATTTT,CATSLTRRTDTQYF,NA,TRBJ2-3,TRBV15,NA
TGTGCCAGCAGCACGCGACTAGCGGGAGTCATGGGCGGCAGCGAGCAGTTCTTC,CASSTRLAGVMGGSEQFF,NA,TRBJ2-1,TRBV7-9,TRBD2
TGCGCCAGCAGCTTGGCAGCAGCTTCTAACTATGGCTACACCTTC,CASSLAAASNYGYTF,NA,TRBJ1-2,TRBV5-1,NA
TGTGCCAGCAGCCCCAGCGGGAGGGACGGCGAGCAGTACTTC,CASSPSGRDGEQYF,NA,TRBJ2-7,TRBV11-2,TRBD2
TGTGCCAGCTCACCCCCGAAGGCGGGACAGCCATATCAGGGCACCGGGGAGCTGTTTTTT,CASSPPKAGQPYQGTGELFF,NA,TRBJ2-2,TRBV18,NA
TGTGCCAGCAGCGTAGACAGGGGTCCCGACACCATATATTTT,CASSVDRGPDTIYF,NA,TRBJ1-3,TRBV9,TRBD1
TGCAGCGTCGACCGGACCTACAATGAGCAGTTCTTC,CSVDRTYNEQFF,NA,TRBJ2-1,TRBV29-1,NA
TGTGCCACCAGCAGAGTAGGGAATCAGCCCCAGCATTTT,CATSRVGNQPQHF,few,TRBJ1-5,TRBV15,NA
TGTGCCAGCAGCACCCGGACAGGATTTGTCTCCGGGGAGCTGTTTTTT,CASSTRTGFVSGELFF,once,TRBJ2-2,TRBV13,TRBD1
TGTGCCAGCAGGATGATGACGGCCTCTTCGGCCAACGTCCTGACTTTC,CASRMMTASSANVLTF,NA,TRBJ2-6,TRBV27,NA